Presented here are 27 T cell receptor beta chains from one specimen sequenced in a study of blood T cell repertoires in COVID-19. Data came from immunoSEQ multiplex PCR; TCRdb stores just in-frame clones and leaves some out. In the table there are roughly 140,000 clones, around nine tenths of which are singletons. The sample consisted of peripheral blood. The receptors derive from a human donor in a cohort sampled during active COVID-19.

The chain uses TRBV15 and TRBJ2-3; D is perhaps TRBD1 (6 bases). The CDR3 contains 16 residues. The V and J ends lost 1 base and 3 bases respectively, with 14 bases between them. Per germline, CDR1 LNHNV and CDR2 YYDKDF (reference sequence). This CDR3 reads CATSRVLPTGTDTQYF. The DNA of the CDR3 is TGTGCCACCAGCAGAGTCCTGCCTACAGGGACAGATACGCAGTATTTT.

The chain combines TRBV3-1 (or the pseudogene TRBV3-2) with TRBJ2-2; 12 nucleotides agree with TRBD1. The CDR3 loop spans 15 amino acids. Per germline, CDR1 LGHDT and CDR2 YNNKEL (reference sequence). V lost 8 bases and J lost 7; bases outside the gene matches: 8. The CDR3 region has the DNA TGTGCCAGCTCGTCGGGACAGGGGGCAGTCGGGGAGCTGTTTTTT. This codes for CASSSGQGAVGELFF.

In its sample, this clone was seen a few times. The chain joins TRBV4-3 to TRBJ1-5; no clear D. CDR3 length equals 14 residues. V lost 0 bases to trimming and J lost 9 bases, with 12 bases between them. Germline-derived CDR1 and CDR2 are LGHNA and YSLEER. CDR3 sequence reads: CASSQDRQYRPQHF. The CDR3 DNA is TGCGCCAGCAGCCAAGATCGTCAGTACCGGCCCCAGCATTTT.

The V and J genes are TRBV5-4 and TRBJ2-3; D is undetermined. V lost 4 bases and J 3 bases, leaving 6 bases between the germline ends. Germline-derived CDR1 and CDR2 are SGHNT and YYREEE (reference sequence). The CDR3 has 12 residues. The CDR3 DNA sequence: TGTGCCAGCAGCACCAGTACAGATACGCAGTATTTT. Translating gives CASSTSTDTQYF. Variable domain in full (rest from reference TRBV5-4 and TRBJ2-3): ETGVTQSPTHLIKTRGQQVTLRCSSQSGHNTVSWYQQALGQGPQFIFQYYREEENGRGNFPPRFSGLQFPNYSSELNVNALELDDSALYLCASSTSTDTQYFGPGTRLTVL.

The chain carries TRBV27 and TRBJ2-3; D is uncertain. The CDR3 has 18 residues. Trimming stripped 5 bases from V and 2 bases from J, with 23 bases between. CDR1 is MNHEY and CDR2 is SMNVEV in the germline V gene (reference sequence). The DNA for the CDR3 is TGTGCCAGCAGTCGCTTCCGACTGGATCTTTTTTCCACAGATACGCAGTATTTT. Protein sequence: CASSRFRLDLFSTDTQYF.

V is TRBV7-2 and J is TRBJ1-4, with D possibly matching TRBD1 (6 bases). In germline, CDR1 is SGHTA, CDR2 FQGNSA. The CDR3 is 14 amino acids. V was cut by 3 bases and J by 6 bases, with 11 bases left in between. The CDR3, as DNA: TGTGCCAGCAGCTTGGTCAGGGGTGATGAAAAACTGTTTTTT. Translation: CASSLVRGDEKLFF.

The chain is built from TRBV5-6 and TRBJ2-3; D uncertain. V dropped 6 bases and J dropped 2 bases, with 16 bases sitting between them. CDR1 and CDR2 from the germline V gene are SGHDT and YYEEEE. CDR3 length equals 15 residues. Here the CDR3 DNA reads TGTGCCAGCAAACCAAAGACAAGGTCCACAGATACGCAGTATTTT. Translated, it gives CASKPKTRSTDTQYF. Filled out from reference TRBV5-6 and TRBJ2-3, the complete variable domain reads DAGVTQSPTHLIKTRGQQVTLRCSPKSGHDTVSWYQQALGQGPQFIFQYYEEEERQRGNFPDRFSGHQFPNYSSELNVNALLLGDSALYLCASKPKTRSTDTQYFGPGTRLTVL.

The V gene is TRBV7-9, the J gene TRBJ2-3; no clear D gene. Germline V lookup: CDR1 SEHNR, CDR2 FQNEAQ (reference sequence). V lost 1 base and J 6 bases, leaving 8 bases between the germline ends. The CDR3 is 13 residues long. The DNA for the CDR3 is TGTGCCAGCAGCTTAGGAGCTCGGGATACGCAGTATTTT. This gives the protein CASSLGARDTQYF.

The CDR3 is CASSLVPGVMAKNIQYF. Here the CDR3 DNA reads TGTGCCAGCAGCTTGGTGCCAGGGGTGATGGCCAAAAACATTCAGTACTTC. J is TRBJ2-4 and V is TRBV5-8, with D possibly TRBD1 on 6 matching bases. This CDR3 is 17 amino acids long. The germline V and J ends were trimmed by 0 bases and 1 base, with 14 bases remaining between them. Per germline, CDR1 SGHTS and CDR2 YDEGEE.

The chain couples TRBV7-9 to TRBJ2-6; 8 positions agree with TRBD1. V trimming: 5 bases; J trimming: 4 bases; junction bases outside the gene matches: 16. Germline CDR1 reads SEHNR; CDR2 reads FQNEAQ (reference sequence). The CDR3 totals 19 residues. Here the CDR3 reads CASSRPLGQGHSGANVLTF. DNA for the CDR3: TGTGCCAGCAGCCGACCCCTAGGACAGGGACATTCCGGGGCCAACGTCCTGACTTTC.

This clone was picked up one time. The chain has TRBV6-5 and TRBJ2-1; 10 bases agree with TRBD2. CDR1 is MNHEY, CDR2 SVGAGI, per germline. The CDR3 length is 15 residues. With 0 bases clipped from V and 5 bases from J, the junction kept 1 base outside the gene matches. The DNA for the CDR3 is TGTGCCAGCAGTTACTCGGGACTAGCGAACAATGAGCAGTTCTTC. Its protein product is CASSYSGLANNEQFF.

CDR3 protein: CASSTSLTGGDEQYF. The CDR3 DNA is TGTGCCAGTAGTACCTCCCTGACAGGGGGGGACGAGCAGTACTTC. The gene calls are TRBV19 and TRBJ2-7; TRBD1 agrees at 9 bases. CDR1 and CDR2 from the germline V gene are LNHDA and SQIVND (reference sequence). Trimming removed 4 bases from V and 5 bases from J; junction bases left unmatched: 9. The CDR3 covers 15 residues.

This rearrangement joins TRBV30 to TRBJ2-5; 8 nucleotides match TRBD2. J lost 5 bases, V lost 0 bases, and 8 bases had no gene match. Germline assignment: CDR1 GTSNPN and CDR2 SVGIG (reference sequence). CDR3 length: 15 residues. The chain's CDR3 is CAWSVTSGSRETQYF. The CDR3 DNA reads as TGTGCCTGGAGTGTAACAAGCGGGAGTCGGGAGACCCAGTACTTC.

The chain combines TRBV10-2 with TRBJ1-2, with D hard to call. This CDR3 is 16 amino acids long. V lost 0 bases, J lost 1 base, and 12 bases lay in between. CDR1 is WSHSY, CDR2 SAAADI, per germline. CDR3 sequence: CASSESGRVRNYGYTF. For the CDR3, the DNA is TGCGCCAGCAGTGAGTCGGGGAGGGTACGTAACTATGGCTACACCTTC.

This clone was recorded once. This sequence joins TRBV4-3 and TRBJ2-1; 8 nucleotides agree with TRBD1. Germline V gene lookup returns CDR1 LGHNA and CDR2 YSLEER. This CDR3 region has 17 residues. V lost 0 bases, J lost 3 bases, and 7 bases stayed unmatched. CDR3 loop: CASSQEAGGSYYNEQFF. In DNA, the CDR3 is TGCGCCAGCAGCCAAGAGGCAGGGGGCTCCTACTACAATGAGCAGTTCTTC.

V usage is TRBV6-5 and J usage is TRBJ1-6; no firm D call. The CDR3 consists of 12 residues. V shed 0 bases and J shed 12 bases, with 6 bases lying between them. Germline CDR1 and CDR2: MNHEY and SVGAGI. Here the CDR3 reads CASSYSRGPLHF. DNA of the CDR3: TGTGCCAGCAGTTACTCCCGAGGACCCCTCCACTTT.

Here the CDR3 DNA reads TGTGCCACCAGCAGAGATCGGGGTCAGGGGGTAGACGAGCAGTACTTC. Translated: CATSRDRGQGVDEQYF. The chain couples TRBV15 to TRBJ2-7; TRBD1 aligns across 7 bases. Germline values: CDR1 LNHNV, CDR2 YYDKDF (reference sequence). This CDR3 comprises 16 residues. Trimming cost V 0 bases and J 5 bases; bases outside gene matches: 10.

The chain joins TRBV5-6 to TRBJ2-3; TRBD1 aligns across 7 bases. Per the germline V gene, CDR1 is SGHDT and CDR2 is YYEEEE. CDR3 length: 14 amino acids. J gave up 7 bases and V 4 bases, and 9 bases lay outside the gene matches. CDR3 in amino acids: CASSRGQETNTQYF. DNA for the CDR3: TGTGCCAGCAGCCGAGGACAGGAGACTAATACGCAGTATTTT.

The V call is TRBV19, the J call TRBJ2-2; no reliable D call. The V end was cut by 2 bases, the J end by 3 bases, with 7 bases between. The CDR3 spans 14 residues. Germline V CDR1 and CDR2: LNHDA, SQIVND (reference sequence). CDR3 nucleotide sequence: TGTGCCAGTAGTATATATTCCTACACCGGGGAGCTGTTTTTT. This translates into CASSIYSYTGELFF.

This rearrangement joins TRBV28 to TRBJ2-4; 8 bases agree with TRBD1. Germline CDR1 MDHEN, CDR2 SYDVKM. This CDR3 is 13 amino acids long. V dropped 8 bases and J dropped 7; count of bases not matched to a gene: 7. CDR3 bases: TGTGCCAGCGGACCGACAGGGGCGAACATTCAGTACTTC. It is translated as CASGPTGANIQYF.

The chain uses TRBV30 and TRBJ2-7, with 7 bases that match TRBD1. Germline assignment: CDR1 GTSNPN and CDR2 SVGIG (reference sequence). The CDR3 runs to 13 residues. Losses at the gene ends were 2 bases for V and 5 bases for J; bases not matched to a gene: 6. The CDR3 bases are TGTGCCTGGAGTTCGGGACAGAGCAACGAGCAGTACTTC. It encodes CAWSSGQSNEQYF.

The chain employs TRBV4-3 and TRBJ1-2, with 10 bases matching TRBD1. Per the germline V gene, CDR1 is LGHNA and CDR2 is YSLEER. Germline trimming cut 0 bases from V and 8 bases from J; bases unmatched to any gene: 9. CDR3 length: 16 residues. Here the CDR3 reads CASSQDATGGLYGYTF. The CDR3 region has the DNA TGCGCCAGCAGCCAAGACGCGACAGGGGGCTTATACGGCTACACCTTC.

The chain combines TRBV25-1 with TRBJ1-2; D not certain. From germline, CDR1 is MGHDK and CDR2 SYGVNS. This CDR3 is 15 amino acids long. With 3 bases removed from V and 1 base from J, the gap between germline ends came to 12 bases. DNA for the CDR3: TGTGCCAGCAGTGATGCGACACCAGTTAACTATGGCTACACCTTC. Encoded protein: CASSDATPVNYGYTF.

This chain joins TRBV6-5 and TRBJ2-5; TRBD2 matches 9 bases. V was clipped by 0 bases and J by 5 bases; unmatched bases: 7. Per germline, CDR1 MNHEY and CDR2 SVGAGI. There are 16 residues in the CDR3. The CDR3 coding sequence is TGTGCCAGCAGTTACTCGATCGGGACTAGCTGGGAGACCCAGTACTTC. This sequence encodes CASSYSIGTSWETQYF.

Of note for this clone: The junction departs from germline at one end; a sequencing error may be responsible. This sequence joins TRBV6-6 and TRBJ1-1; D uncertain. Looked up from germline, CDR1 is MNHNY and CDR2 is SVGAGI (reference sequence). The CDR3 is 12 amino acids. The chain's CDR3 is CATSPGFREAFF. CDR3 coding DNA: TGTGCCACCAGTCCCGGATTCAGGGAAGCTTTCTTT.

The chain carries TRBV7-9 and TRBJ2-4, with TRBD1 identical over 8 bases. Trimming took 5 bases from V and 5 from J; bases not matched to a gene: 5. The CDR3 has 14 residues. From germline, CDR1 is SEHNR and CDR2 FQNEAQ (reference sequence). The DNA of the CDR3 is TGTGCCAGCAGCGACAGGGGCCTGGAAAACATTCAGTACTTC. Translation: CASSDRGLENIQYF.

The rearrangement links TRBV14 to TRBJ1-2; no clear D gene. Germline CDR1 SGHDN, CDR2 FVKESK. This CDR3 contains 13 residues. V lost 1 base and J 4 bases, leaving 7 bases between the germline ends. The CDR3 loop is CASSQVAAYGYTF. The CDR3, as DNA: TGTGCCAGCAGCCAAGTGGCGGCCTATGGCTACACCTTC.